The 32 T cell receptor beta chains below all came from one sample that was sequenced in a study of identifying expanded T cells in peripheral blood. Sequencing was performed with immunoSEQ multiplex PCR; in TCRdb, only in-frame clones are kept and a portion is missing. Among 95,000 to 150,000 clones listed, more than 75% were seen once. The sample consisted of blood. These receptor sequences come from a person between 18 and 75 years old in good health.

V usage is TRBV4-3 and J usage is TRBJ1-2, with D maybe TRBD1 (6 bases). This CDR3 region has 16 residues. Trimming cost V 8 bases and J 4 bases, with 23 bases left between them. Looked up from germline, CDR1 is LGHNA and CDR2 is YSLEER. CDR3 DNA sequence: TGCGCCAGCGGGTCCTCCTACCCAGGGGCCCGCTATGGCTACACCTTC. Translating gives CASGSSYPGARYGYTF.

The chain carries TRBV18 and TRBJ1-3; D uncertain. CDR3 size: 12 residues. Germline values: CDR1 KGHSH, CDR2 LQKENI. Trimming removed 3 bases from V and 5 bases from J, with 5 bases in between. Written as DNA, the CDR3 is TGTGCCAGCTCACCGGACCGAAACACCATATATTTT. Its translation: CASSPDRNTIYF.

The V call is TRBV5-1, the J call TRBJ1-2; 9 bases align to TRBD1. The CDR3 loop spans 16 amino acids. CDR1 and CDR2 (germline): SGHRS, YFSETQ. The ends lost 3 bases at V and 8 bases at J; junction bases unmatched: 14. The CDR3 DNA is TGCGCCAGCAGCTCTGGTGGGGGACAGGGTGCACGGGGCTACACCTTC. Residues: CASSSGGGQGARGYTF.

The V and J genes are TRBV2 and TRBJ1-1, with 9 bases that match TRBD1. Trimming cost V 4 bases and J 6 bases; bases outside gene matches: 3. Germline V lookup: CDR1 SNHLY, CDR2 FYNNEI. The CDR3 consists of 13 residues. The CDR3: CASSGDRVAEAFF. DNA for the CDR3: TGTGCCAGCAGTGGGGACAGGGTGGCTGAAGCTTTCTTT.

This chain joins TRBV7-6 and TRBJ2-5, with D unresolved. The germline V and J ends were trimmed by 4 bases and 1 base, with 7 bases remaining between them. This CDR3 is 13 amino acids long. Germline values: CDR1 SGHVS, CDR2 FNYEAQ. DNA for the CDR3: TGTGCCAGCAGCTACACCCGCCAAGAGACCCAGTACTTC. Translation: CASSYTRQETQYF.

The chain combines TRBV7-2 with TRBJ1-2; TRBD1 is a possible D gene (6 bases). Per germline, CDR1 SGHTA and CDR2 FQGNSA. The CDR3 covers 14 residues. The V end was cut by 3 bases, the J end by 3 bases, with 11 bases between. The CDR3 sequence is CASSLGRGDYGYTF. The DNA of the CDR3 is TGTGCCAGCAGCTTGGGCAGGGGTGACTATGGCTACACCTTC.

The V and J genes are TRBV2 and TRBJ2-7, with 7 positions matching TRBD1. This CDR3 is 14 amino acids long. J lost 2 bases, V lost 7 bases, and 8 bases had no gene match. Per germline, CDR1 SNHLY and CDR2 FYNNEI. This CDR3 reads CASKREQGPYEQYF. The CDR3 DNA reads TGTGCCAGCAAAAGGGAACAGGGGCCCTACGAGCAGTACTTC.

The chain combines TRBV30 with TRBJ1-2; D gene ambiguous. The CDR3 sequence is 12 residues long. Germline V gives CDR1 GTSNPN, CDR2 SVGIG (reference sequence). V dropped 0 bases and J dropped 7 bases, with 9 bases sitting between them. The CDR3 coding sequence is TGTGCCTGGAGTGTACGGAGGGCTGGCTACACCTTC. This codes for CAWSVRRAGYTF.

This chain uses TRBV10-1 with TRBJ2-1, with TRBD2 identical over 8 bases. Germline lookup yields CDR1 WNHNN and CDR2 SYGVQD (reference sequence). V dropped 2 bases and J dropped 8; count of bases not matched to a gene: 11. The CDR3 is 16 residues long. The DNA of the CDR3 is TGCGCCAGCAGTGAGAGCGGGGGCCCCCGGCCCTATGAGCAGTTCTTC. This sequence encodes CASSESGGPRPYEQFF.

The chain has TRBV5-4 and TRBJ2-7, with D hard to call. Germline CDR1 SGHNT, CDR2 YYREEE (reference sequence). The CDR3 runs to 11 residues. V lost 3 bases and J 2 bases, leaving 3 bases between the germline ends. CDR3: CASSSPYEQYF. CDR3 nucleotides: TGTGCCAGCAGCTCCCCCTACGAGCAGTACTTC. Based on the CDR3 plus reference TRBV5-4 and TRBJ2-7, the full variable domain is ETGVTQSPTHLIKTRGQQVTLRCSSQSGHNTVSWYQQALGQGPQFIFQYYREEENGRGNFPPRFSGLQFPNYSSELNVNALELDDSALYLCASSSPYEQYFGPGTRLTVT.

The CDR3 spells CASSLLAGVTDTQYF. CDR3 sequence (DNA): TGTGCCAGCAGTTTACTAGCGGGGGTGACAGATACGCAGTATTTT. The rearrangement joins TRBV27 to TRBJ2-3, with 10 bases fitting TRBD2. V shed 2 bases, J shed 3 bases, and the junction held 2 bases outside the gene matches. Germline V gives CDR1 MNHEY, CDR2 SMNVEV (reference sequence). The CDR3 runs 15 residues.

V is TRBV5-1 and J is TRBJ2-5, with TRBD1 as a possible D gene (6 bases). This CDR3 region has 14 residues. The germline V gene has CDR1 SGHRS and CDR2 YFSETQ. V lost 2 bases, J lost 5 bases, and 13 bases lay in between. The CDR3 reads CASSLTTGMETQYF. The CDR3 nucleotides are TGCGCCAGCAGCTTAACCACAGGGATGGAGACCCAGTACTTC.

The J gene is TRBJ2-7, the V gene TRBV27, with no clear D. CDR1 MNHEY and CDR2 SMNVEV come from the germline V gene (reference sequence). Trimming pared 7 bases from V and 0 bases from J, leaving 13 bases between. This CDR3 spans 14 amino acids. CDR3 DNA sequence: TGTGCCAGCAAGGGAAACAGAGACTCCTACGAGCAGTACTTC. It codes for CASKGNRDSYEQYF.

The chain links TRBV13 to TRBJ1-2, with a possible D match to TRBD1 (5 bases). Germline CDR1 is PRHDT and CDR2 is FYEKMQ (reference sequence). The V gene lost 5 bases and the J gene lost 0 bases, with 13 bases spanning the gap. This CDR3 has 15 amino acids. The CDR3 loop is CASSPTENPNYGYTF. For the CDR3, the DNA is TGTGCCAGCAGCCCGACAGAGAACCCTAACTATGGCTACACCTTC.

This rearrangement joins TRBV5-4 to TRBJ1-4; weak D call: TRBD1 (5 bases). The CDR3 totals 15 residues. V lost 0 bases and J 8 bases, leaving 14 bases between the germline ends. Looked up from germline, CDR1 is SGHNT and CDR2 is YYREEE (reference sequence). The CDR3 DNA reads as TGTGCCAGCAGCTTGGGTGGGGTCAGGGCCGAAAAACTGTTTTTT. It yields the protein CASSLGGVRAEKLFF.

The V gene is TRBV4-1, the J gene TRBJ2-7; 10 bases map to TRBD2. V shed 2 bases, J shed 2 bases, and the junction held 18 bases outside the gene matches. CDR1 and CDR2 (germline): MGHRA, YSYEKL. The length of the CDR3 is 20 residues. The CDR3 loop reads CASSQRIMVAGGSSTYEQYF. CDR3 bases: TGCGCCAGCAGCCAAAGAATCATGGTAGCGGGGGGCTCCAGTACCTACGAGCAGTACTTC.

The CDR3 here is CASSLSGDGGYTF. For the CDR3, the DNA is TGTGCCAGCAGTTTATCAGGGGACGGCGGCTACACCTTC. This rearrangement joins TRBV27 to TRBJ1-2; a weak D match, TRBD1 (5 bases). Germline V gene data show CDR1 as MNHEY and CDR2 as SMNVEV (reference sequence). V was pared by 0 bases and J by 8 bases, with 10 bases between. The CDR3 has 13 residues.

This chain uses TRBV5-6 with TRBJ1-1; tentative D call: TRBD1 (5 bases). This CDR3 is built from 15 residues. Germline V CDR1 and CDR2: SGHDT, YYEEEE. The V gene lost 4 bases and the J gene lost 0 bases, with 13 bases spanning the gap. Here the CDR3 reads CASSRGGYLNTEAFF. The CDR3 DNA is TGTGCCAGCAGCAGGGGTGGGTACCTGAACACTGAAGCTTTCTTT.

The chain uses TRBV5-1 and TRBJ1-1; a weak D match, TRBD1 (5 bases). The germline gives CDR1 SGHRS, CDR2 YFSETQ. Trimming removed 9 bases from V and 1 base from J, with 16 bases in between. The CDR3 spans 14 residues. The CDR3 DNA follows: TGCGCCACCTCAAGGGGTGATAAGAACACTGAAGCTTTCTTT. This gives the protein CATSRGDKNTEAFF.

The V gene is TRBV19, the J gene TRBJ1-1; D perhaps matches TRBD1 (6 bases). V shed 3 bases and J shed 3 bases, with 14 bases lying between them. The CDR3 loop spans 15 amino acids. The V gene's germline CDR1 is LNHDA and CDR2 SQIVND (reference sequence). CDR3 nucleotide sequence: TGTGCCAGTAGTATGAGTGCCACAGGGTACACTGAAGCTTTCTTT. This sequence encodes CASSMSATGYTEAFF.

This clone was counted between two and nine times. The chain links TRBV5-8 to TRBJ2-7, with no clear D. Trimming stripped 5 bases from V and 4 bases from J, with 10 bases between. This CDR3 contains 12 residues. The germline CDR1 and CDR2 sequences are SGHTS and YDEGEE. The CDR3 DNA follows: TGTGCCAGCAGAAATTACCCATACGAGCAGTACTTC. Translating it yields CASRNYPYEQYF.

The rearrangement links TRBV5-1 to TRBJ2-2, with a tentative D call TRBD1 (5 bases). The V and J ends lost 2 bases and 1 base respectively, with 6 bases between them. The CDR3 is made up of 14 amino acids. CDR1 is SGHRS, CDR2 YFSETQ, per germline. The CDR3 nucleotides are TGCGCCAGCAGCTTAGGGGAGAACACCGGGGAGCTGTTTTTT. This codes for CASSLGENTGELFF.

This chain connects TRBV6-6 to TRBJ1-2; 7 bases line up with TRBD1. The CDR3 has 13 amino acids. Germline V CDR1 and CDR2: MNHNY, SVGAGI (reference sequence). V lost 10 bases, J lost 4 bases, and 9 bases stayed unmatched. CDR3: CATRDSLFYGYTF. The CDR3 bases are TGTGCCACCCGGGACAGCCTCTTCTATGGCTACACCTTC.

The V gene is TRBV14, the J gene TRBJ2-6; D is perhaps TRBD2 (5 bases). The CDR3 length is 14 residues. CDR1 and CDR2 (germline): SGHDN, FVKESK. V lost 4 bases and J 4 bases, leaving 8 bases between the germline ends. The CDR3: CASSPASGANVLTF. CDR3 nucleotide sequence: TGTGCCAGCAGCCCAGCTAGCGGGGCCAACGTCCTGACTTTC.

This clone was observed a single time. The chain recombines TRBV19 with TRBJ1-5; D may be TRBD1 (6 bases). The CDR3 length is 15 residues. The V end lost 7 bases, the J end lost 4 bases, and 17 bases lay between the germline ends. Germline CDR1 is LNHDA and CDR2 is SQIVND (reference sequence). CDR3 sequence (DNA): TGTGCCAGTAATAGACTACAGGGCCCGAATCAGCCCCAGCATTTT. Its translation: CASNRLQGPNQPQHF.

In this sample, this clone turned up once. The chain links TRBV7-8 to TRBJ1-1; D remains unclear. Germline V gene lookup returns CDR1 SGHVS and CDR2 FQNEAQ. The CDR3 sequence is 13 residues long. Trimming removed 2 bases from V and 0 bases from J, with 4 bases in between. CDR3 region: CASSLFMNTEAFF. CDR3 in DNA: TGTGCCAGCAGCTTATTTATGAACACTGAAGCTTTCTTT.

This clone came up once. The chain is built from TRBV4-3 and TRBJ1-2; TRBD1 is a possible D gene (6 bases). Germline CDR1 LGHNA, CDR2 YSLEER. V was cut by 1 base and J by 7 bases, with 19 bases left in between. CDR3 length: 16 amino acids. In DNA form, the CDR3 reads TGCGCCAGCAGCCAAGTCCGGGGGCCCGAGGCGGGTGGCTACACCTTC. Translation gives CASSQVRGPEAGGYTF.

The rearrangement uses TRBV5-3 and TRBJ2-5, with D perhaps TRBD1 or TRBD2 (6 bases each). TRBV5-3 is recorded as an ORF, its role being uncertain. The CDR3 extends over 16 amino acids. Trimming stripped 4 bases from V and 1 base from J, with 17 bases between. DNA for the CDR3: TGTGCCAGAAGCCTGGGGGGCGAAAGAGGCCAAGAGACCCAGTACTTC. Protein sequence: CARSLGGERGQETQYF.

The rearrangement uses TRBV5-1 and TRBJ2-6; possible D gene TRBD1, 5 bases. V gave up 2 bases and J gave up 2 bases, with 20 bases separating them. The CDR3 contains 19 residues. Looked up from germline, CDR1 is SGHRS and CDR2 is YFSETQ. The CDR3 spells CASSFLAQATLPGANVLTF. CDR3 in DNA: TGCGCCAGCAGCTTCCTTGCACAGGCGACTCTACCTGGGGCCAACGTCCTGACTTTC.

The chain combines TRBV11-2 with TRBJ1-1; weak D call: TRBD1 (6 bases). Germline loops: CDR1 SGHAT, CDR2 FQNNGV. The CDR3 consists of 15 residues. V shed 5 bases and J shed 4 bases, with 17 bases lying between them. The CDR3 region is CASSRLGGGGTEAFF. CDR3 DNA sequence: TGTGCCAGCAGCCGCCTAGGGGGGGGCGGCACTGAAGCTTTCTTT.

Here the CDR3 DNA reads TGTGCCAGCGGAAGGGTCGACACCGGGGAGCTGTTTTTT. Translating gives CASGRVDTGELFF. The chain links TRBV9 to TRBJ2-2, with D unclear. Germline values: CDR1 SGDLS, CDR2 YYNGEE. V was clipped by 7 bases and J by 3 bases, with 10 bases between them. The length of the CDR3 is 13 residues.

This clone was picked up one time. The chain uses TRBV25-1 and TRBJ1-1; 7 bases line up with TRBD1. Germline lookup yields CDR1 MGHDK and CDR2 SYGVNS. The CDR3 length is 13 residues. V gave up 5 bases and J gave up 5 bases; unmatched junction bases: 5. The CDR3 reads CASSTGEGTEAFF. As DNA, the CDR3 is TGTGCCAGCAGTACAGGGGAGGGGACTGAAGCTTTCTTT.